This TCR beta chain was identified during a study of blood T cell repertoires in COVID-19. In the original analysis: The authors estimated nucleated cell counts from reference gene primer amplification. Sequencing used immunoSEQ multiplex PCR; TCRdb keeps in-frame clones, though not all of them. That table is the source of V, J and clone size, and D and trimming were worked out from the DNA. In the table there are roughly 400,000 clones, 80% to 90% of which are singletons. Germline V gene data show CDR1 as SNHLY and CDR2 as FYNNEI. The CDR3 is 18 amino acids. The trim removed 8 bases at V and 3 bases at J, leaving 18 bases unmatched. All enrollees were about 18 to 95 years old and from 24 US areas. Cohort 3 donors counted as recovered after two negative PCRs, clearance, or resolved symptoms. This clone came up once.

This receptor was identified in a woman between 50 and 59 years old who had recovered from COVID-19. Sequences were obtained from PBMCs or T cells enriched from blood (not recorded which). This chain links TRBV2 with TRBJ1-5; 8 bases align to TRBD1. This CDR3 is CASGLRAGGADVNQPQHF. DNA of the CDR3: TGTGCCAGCGGCCTCCGCGCAGGGGGCGCGGATGTCAATCAGCCCCAGCATTTT.